Below, one T cell receptor beta chain is given with its context. Its antigen is not identified. These data originate in a study of cytomegalovirus exposure and HLA in healthy donors. On the study more broadly: Most genotyped donors, about four fifths of fewer than 400, had Caucasian-associated genetic ancestry. General study points: Further analysis was carried out later, and it showed several of the most significant clusters appearing linked to common viral pathogens.

This CDR3 region has 15 residues. The V and J ends lost 8 bases and 2 bases, in that order; junction bases with no gene match: 7. Per the germline V gene, CDR1 is LNHDA and CDR2 is SQIVND (reference sequence). The PCR employed 60 Vbeta primers together with 13 Jbeta primers. Measured with immunoSEQ multiplex PCR; TCRdb has only the in-frame clones, and not every one. The table has around 150,000 clones, approximately 8.9% seen once. The specimen sequenced was PBMCs. The sequence derives from a woman aged 35 to 49 in good health and CMV-seropositive. The chain joins TRBV19 to TRBJ2-3, with 10 nucleotides matching TRBD2. CDR3 nucleotides: TGTGCCAGTCAGTTAGCGGGGGGCCCCACAGATACGCAGTATTTT. Amino acid sequence: CASQLAGGPTDTQYF.